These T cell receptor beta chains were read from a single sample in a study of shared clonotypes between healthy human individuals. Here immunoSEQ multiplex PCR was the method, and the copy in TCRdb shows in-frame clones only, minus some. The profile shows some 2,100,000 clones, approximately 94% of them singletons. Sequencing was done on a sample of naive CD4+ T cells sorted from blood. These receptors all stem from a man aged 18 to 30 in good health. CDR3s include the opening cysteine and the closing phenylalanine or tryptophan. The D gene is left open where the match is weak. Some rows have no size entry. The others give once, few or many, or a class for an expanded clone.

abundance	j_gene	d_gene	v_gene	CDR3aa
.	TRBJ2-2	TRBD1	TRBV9	CASSVDQVQGKAGELFF
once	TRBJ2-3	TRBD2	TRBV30	CAWSVQSGGTDTQYF
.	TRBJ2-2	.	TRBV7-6	CASSPRGRGELFF
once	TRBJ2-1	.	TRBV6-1	CASSEAAGAFSYNEQFF
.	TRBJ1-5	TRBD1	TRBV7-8	CASSLQGHNQPQHF
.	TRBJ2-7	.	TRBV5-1	CASSLAGQHPLLEQYF
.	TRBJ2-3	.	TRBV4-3	CASSVNLYGADTQYF
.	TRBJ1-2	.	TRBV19	CASSIGAAGGYTF
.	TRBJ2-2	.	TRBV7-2	CASSSQGNTGELFF
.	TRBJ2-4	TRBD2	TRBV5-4	CASSPPGGSNIQYF
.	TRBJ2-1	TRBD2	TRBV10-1	CASSGGTSGEQFF
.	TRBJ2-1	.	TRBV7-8	CASSLDTMDYNEQFF
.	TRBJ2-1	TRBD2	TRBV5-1	CASSFSGGAGNEQFF
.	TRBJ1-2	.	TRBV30	CAWTAGSGYTF
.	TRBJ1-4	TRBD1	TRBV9	CASSVTQGAGEKLFF
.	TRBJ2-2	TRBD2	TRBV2	CASRGREQENTGELFF
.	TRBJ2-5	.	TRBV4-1	CASSHFGTERETQYF
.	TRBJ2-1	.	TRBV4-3	CASSQAPGHSYNEQFF
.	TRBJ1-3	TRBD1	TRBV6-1	CASSRGQASGNTIYF
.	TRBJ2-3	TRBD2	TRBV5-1	CASSLELAGGFTDTQYF
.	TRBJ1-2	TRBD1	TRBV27	CASSPRTGVMFDYGYTF
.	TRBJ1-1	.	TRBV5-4	CASSLSRQGNTEAFF
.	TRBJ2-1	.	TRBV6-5	CASTARRGEQFF
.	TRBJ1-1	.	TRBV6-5	CASSPWGEGDTEAFF
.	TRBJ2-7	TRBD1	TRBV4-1	CASSQPGTGSYEQYF
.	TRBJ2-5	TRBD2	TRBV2	CASSELGGTIEYF
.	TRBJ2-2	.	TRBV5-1	CASSLESPTGELFF
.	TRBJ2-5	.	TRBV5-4	CASSLGGERSETQYF
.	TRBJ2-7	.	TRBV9	CASSVTGSLYEQYF
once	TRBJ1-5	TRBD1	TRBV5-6	CASSHRNRGSNQPQHF
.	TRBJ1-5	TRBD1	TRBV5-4	CASSDRGDNQPQHF
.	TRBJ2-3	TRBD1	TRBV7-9	CASRTEWTGWEDTQYF
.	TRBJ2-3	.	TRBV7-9	CASNLFMPSTDTQYF
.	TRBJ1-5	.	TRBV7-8	CASSFAGVNNQPQHF
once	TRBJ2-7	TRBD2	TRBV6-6	CASKYRTSGGYEQYF
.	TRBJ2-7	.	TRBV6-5	CASSTYRSISYEQYF
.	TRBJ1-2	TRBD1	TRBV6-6	CASSDSDRADYGYTF
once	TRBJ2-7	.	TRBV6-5	CASSPDRILYEQYF
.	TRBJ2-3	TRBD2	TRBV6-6	CASSSGIAGTGTQYF
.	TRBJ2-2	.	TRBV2	CASRGPVTGELFF
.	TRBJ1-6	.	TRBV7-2	CASSLGGDRNSPLHF
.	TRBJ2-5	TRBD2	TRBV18	CASSPSGGQETQYF
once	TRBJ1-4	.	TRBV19	CASSTQGANEKLFF
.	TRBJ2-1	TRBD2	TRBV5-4	CASSLLAGTYNEQFF
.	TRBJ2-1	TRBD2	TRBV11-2	CASSSPTETSEPFNEQFF
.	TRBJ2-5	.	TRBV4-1	CASSQGRLQETQYF
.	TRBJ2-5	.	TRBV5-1	CASSDLAGDEETQYF
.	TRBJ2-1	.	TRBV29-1	CSVVRGLYNEQFF
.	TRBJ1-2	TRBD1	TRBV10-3	CAISGQDRANYGYTF
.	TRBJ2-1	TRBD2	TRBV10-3	CAIRGLAEPYNEQFF
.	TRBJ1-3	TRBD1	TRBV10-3	CAISEPGTGPLNTIYF
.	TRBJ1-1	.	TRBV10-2	CASSPSTTYQAFF
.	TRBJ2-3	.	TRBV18	CASSPPHRLSTDTQYF
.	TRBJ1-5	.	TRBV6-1	CASSGWVRESNQPQHF
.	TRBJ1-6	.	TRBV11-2	CASSLGPEGYRALHF
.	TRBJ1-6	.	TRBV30	CAWSFGSSRSPLHF
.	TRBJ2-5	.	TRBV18	CASSPPAGSVEGTQYF
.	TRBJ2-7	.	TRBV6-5	CASRASYGDSYEQYF
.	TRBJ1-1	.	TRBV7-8	CASGGRSPGAFF
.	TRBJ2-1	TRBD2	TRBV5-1	CASSATSGPYNEQFF